This is a list of T cell receptor beta chains from one sample in a study of CD4+ T cells in melanoma. Here immunoSEQ multiplex PCR was the method, and the copy in TCRdb shows in-frame clones only, minus some. The sample carries some 150,000 clones, around nine tenths recorded once. These receptor sequences come from a human donor with melanoma. CDR3s include the opening cysteine and the closing phenylalanine or tryptophan. A D gene is named only where the DNA matches it firmly. For some rows the clone size is stated as once, few or many, or as a class when expanded; others skip it.

TRBJ1-4,-,-,TRBV28,TGTGCCAGCAGTTGGTACGGGGGGCAGCTCGCAACTAATGAAAAACTGTTTTTT,CASSWYGGQLATNEKLFF
TRBJ1-1,-,-,TRBV5-1,TGCGCCAGCAGCTTCTCTGACAATTTTTTCGGTGAAGCTTTCTTT,CASSFSDNFFGEAFF
TRBJ2-1,-,TRBD2,TRBV5-4,TGTGCCAGCAGCTCGGGGCTAGCGGACAATGAGCAGTTCTTC,CASSSGLADNEQFF
TRBJ2-1,-,TRBD2,TRBV7-2,TGTGCCAGCAGCCGCCCCGGTGGGACTAGCTATGAGCAGTTCTTC,CASSRPGGTSYEQFF
TRBJ1-6,-,TRBD1,TRBV4-1,TGCGCCAGCAGCCAACACTCGCGCGGACAGGGGAAAAATTCACCCCTCCACTTT,CASSQHSRGQGKNSPLHF
TRBJ2-5,-,TRBD1,TRBV19,TGTGCCAGTAGTATTTCAGGGGGACAGCAAGAGACCCAGTACTTC,CASSISGGQQETQYF
TRBJ2-3,-,TRBD1,TRBV2,TGTGCCAGCAGTCCACAGGGGATCGGCACAGATACGCAGTATTTT,CASSPQGIGTDTQYF
TRBJ2-1,-,-,TRBV15,TGTGCCACCAGCAGAGATGGGGGACCCCTCTACAATGAGCAGTTCTTC,CATSRDGGPLYNEQFF
TRBJ2-7,-,TRBD1,TRBV6-6,TGTGCCAGCAGAGTACAGGGACAGATTTACGAGCAGTACTTC,CASRVQGQIYEQYF
TRBJ2-3,-,-,TRBV2,TGTGCCAGCAGTGCCATCAGGGTAGATACGCAGTATTTT,CASSAIRVDTQYF
TRBJ2-2,-,-,TRBV5-5,TGTGCCAGCAGCTTTTTGGACAGCAACACCGGGGAGCTGTTTTTT,CASSFLDSNTGELFF
TRBJ2-1,-,-,TRBV11-3,TGTGCCAGCAGCTTAGAACGGCACAATGAGCAGTTCTTC,CASSLERHNEQFF
TRBJ1-6,-,-,TRBV10-2,TGCGCCAGCAGTGGACAGACGAATTCACCCCTCCACTTT,CASSGQTNSPLHF
TRBJ1-4,once,-,TRBV5-4,TGTGCCAGCACCAGGGTGCCAGGTGAAAAACTGTTTTTT,CASTRVPGEKLFF
TRBJ2-1,-,-,TRBV5-1,TGCGCCAGCAGCTTCAGGACAGCCCGTGAGCAGTTCTTC,CASSFRTAREQFF
TRBJ1-1,-,TRBD1,TRBV7-9,TGTGCCAGCAGCTTTGACAGGGGGAGCCCTGAAGCTTTCTTT,CASSFDRGSPEAFF
TRBJ1-2,once,-,TRBV7-9,TGTGCCAGCAGCCCTAAGGTGGTCAGGGGAGTCTATGGCTACACCTTC,CASSPKVVRGVYGYTF
TRBJ2-1,once,-,TRBV2,TGTGCCAGCAGTGTTCTGGGAGCAGGGAATGAGCAGTTCTTC,CASSVLGAGNEQFF
TRBJ2-2,many,-,TRBV27,TGTGCCAGCAGTTTAGGTTTGACGCTGTTTTTT,CASSLGLTLFF
TRBJ2-7,few,-,TRBV4-1,TGCGCCGGCAGGGCGGGCGAGCAGTACTTC,CAGRAGEQYF
TRBJ1-5,-,-,TRBV5-7,TGTGCCAGCAGCACGGGGGGCTCGGACAATCAGCCCCAGCATTTT,CASSTGGSDNQPQHF
TRBJ2-7,-,-,TRBV30,TGTGCCTGGAGTGTACCCGGCTACGAGCAGTACTTC,CAWSVPGYEQYF
TRBJ2-7,-,-,TRBV28,TGTGCCAGCAGTCGAGCGACAGTTTCGACCTACGAGCAGTACTTC,CASSRATVSTYEQYF
TRBJ2-7,-,-,TRBV6-1,TGTGCCAGCAGTGCTCAGGACCCCCTCTACGAGCAGTACTTC,CASSAQDPLYEQYF
TRBJ1-1,-,-,TRBV5-1,TGCGCCAGCAGCTTGGCAGAGGTGGCGGGTGAAGCTTTCTTT,CASSLAEVAGEAFF
TRBJ2-3,-,-,TRBV11-2,TGTGCCAGCAGCTTAGCCGGGACAGATACGCAGTATTTT,CASSLAGTDTQYF